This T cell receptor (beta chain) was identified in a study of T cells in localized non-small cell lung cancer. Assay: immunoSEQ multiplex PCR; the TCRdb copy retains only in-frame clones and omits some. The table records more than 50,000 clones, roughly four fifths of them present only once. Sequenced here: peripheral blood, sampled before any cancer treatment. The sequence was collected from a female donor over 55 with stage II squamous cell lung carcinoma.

This CDR3 reads CASSPTPSGQEPFF. CDR3 coding DNA: TGTGCCAGCAGCCCGACCCCATCGGGACAGGAACCTTTCTTT. This chain uses TRBV5-6 with TRBJ1-1, with 8 bases matching TRBD1. V shed 4 bases and J 12 bases; nucleotides not matched to a gene: 14. This CDR3 contains 14 residues. Germline CDR1 SGHDT, CDR2 YYEEEE.